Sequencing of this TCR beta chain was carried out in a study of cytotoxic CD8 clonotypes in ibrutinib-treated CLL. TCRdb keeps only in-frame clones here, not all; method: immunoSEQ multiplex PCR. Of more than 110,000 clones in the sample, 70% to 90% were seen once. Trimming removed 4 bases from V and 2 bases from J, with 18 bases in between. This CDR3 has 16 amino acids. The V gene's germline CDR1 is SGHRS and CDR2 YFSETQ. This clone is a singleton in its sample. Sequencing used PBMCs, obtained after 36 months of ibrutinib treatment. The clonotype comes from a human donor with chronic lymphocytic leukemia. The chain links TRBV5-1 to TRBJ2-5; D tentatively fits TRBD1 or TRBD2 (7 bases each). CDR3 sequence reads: CASSQGGSSVQETQYF. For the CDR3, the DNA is TGCGCCAGCAGCCAGGGGGGGTCTTCGGTACAAGAGACCCAGTACTTC.